This T cell receptor (beta chain) was sequenced during a study of blood T cell repertoires in COVID-19. Germline CDR1 LNHDA, CDR2 SQIVND (reference sequence). The V end was cut by 5 bases, the J end by 7 bases, with 12 bases between. The CDR3 length is 12 residues. Using immunoSEQ multiplex PCR, the repertoire was profiled, and TCRdb retains in-frame clones only, with some absent. The data contain under 75,000 clones, 79% of them seen just once; the ten biggest clones take up 4.5% to 7%. Sequenced material: peripheral blood. V gene TRBV19 combines with J gene TRBJ2-7, with D possibly TRBD2 on 7 matching bases. This sequence was found in an older woman with acute or convalescent COVID-19. The CDR3 DNA sequence: TGTGCCAGTAGTCAGAGGGGGGGAGAGCAGTACTTC. Protein sequence: CASSQRGGEQYF.